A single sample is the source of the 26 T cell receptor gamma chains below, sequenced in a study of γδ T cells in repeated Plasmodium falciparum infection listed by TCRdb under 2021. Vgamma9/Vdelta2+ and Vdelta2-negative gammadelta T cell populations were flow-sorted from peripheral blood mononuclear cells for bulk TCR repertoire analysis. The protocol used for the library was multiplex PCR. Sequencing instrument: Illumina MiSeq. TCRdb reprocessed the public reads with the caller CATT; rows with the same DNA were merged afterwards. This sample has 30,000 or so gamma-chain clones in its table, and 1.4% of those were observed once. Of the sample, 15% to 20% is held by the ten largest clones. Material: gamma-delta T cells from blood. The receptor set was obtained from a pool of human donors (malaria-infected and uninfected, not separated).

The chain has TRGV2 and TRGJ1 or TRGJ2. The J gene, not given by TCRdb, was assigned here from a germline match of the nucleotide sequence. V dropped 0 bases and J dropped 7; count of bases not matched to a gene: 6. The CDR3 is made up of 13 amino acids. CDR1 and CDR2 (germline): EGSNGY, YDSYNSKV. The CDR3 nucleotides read TGTGCCACCTGGGACGGGCGCCACTATAAGAAACTCTTT. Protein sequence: CATWDGRHYKKLF.

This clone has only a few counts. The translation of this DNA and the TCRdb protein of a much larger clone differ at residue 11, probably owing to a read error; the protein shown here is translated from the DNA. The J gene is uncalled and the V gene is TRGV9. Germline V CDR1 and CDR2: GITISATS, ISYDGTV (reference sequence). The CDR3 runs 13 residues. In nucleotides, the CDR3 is TGTGCCTTGTGGGAGGCGCCCCTTTATAAGAACCTCTTT. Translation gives CALWEAPLYKNLF.

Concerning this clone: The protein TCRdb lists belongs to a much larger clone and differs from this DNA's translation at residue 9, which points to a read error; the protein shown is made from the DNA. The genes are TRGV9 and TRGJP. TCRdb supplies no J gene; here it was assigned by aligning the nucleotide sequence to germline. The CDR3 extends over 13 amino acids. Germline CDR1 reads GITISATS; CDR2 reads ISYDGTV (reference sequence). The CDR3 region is CAQGELGKQIKVF. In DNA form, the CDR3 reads TGTGCGCAGGGAGAGTTGGGCAAACAAATCAAGGTATTT.

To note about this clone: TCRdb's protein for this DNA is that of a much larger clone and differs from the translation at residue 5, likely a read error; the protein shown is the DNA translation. CDR3 in amino acids: CALWVVTDELGKKIKVF. The CDR3, as DNA: TGTGCCTTGTGGGTGGTCACGGATGAGTTGGGCAAAAAAATCAAGGTATTT. The J gene is TRGJP, the V gene TRGV9. As TCRdb names no J gene, one was assigned here on the basis of a DNA match to germline. V gave up 5 bases and J gave up 7 bases; unmatched junction bases: 11. The CDR3 is 17 residues long. The V gene's germline CDR1 is GITISATS and CDR2 ISYDGTV (reference sequence).

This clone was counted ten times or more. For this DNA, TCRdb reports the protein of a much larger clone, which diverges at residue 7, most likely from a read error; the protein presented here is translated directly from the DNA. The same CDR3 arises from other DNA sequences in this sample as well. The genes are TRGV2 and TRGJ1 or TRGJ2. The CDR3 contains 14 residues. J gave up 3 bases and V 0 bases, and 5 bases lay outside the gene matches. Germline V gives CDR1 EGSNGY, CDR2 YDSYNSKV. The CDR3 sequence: CATWDGRSYYKKLF. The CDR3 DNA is TGTGCCACCTGGGACGGGCGAAGTTATTATAAGAAACTCTTT.

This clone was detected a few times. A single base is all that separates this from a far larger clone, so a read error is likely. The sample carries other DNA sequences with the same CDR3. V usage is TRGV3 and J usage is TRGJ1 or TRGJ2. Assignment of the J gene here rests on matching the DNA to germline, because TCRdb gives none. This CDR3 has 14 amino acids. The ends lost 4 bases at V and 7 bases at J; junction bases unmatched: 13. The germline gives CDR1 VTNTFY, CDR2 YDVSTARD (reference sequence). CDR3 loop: CATWERPLRYKKLF. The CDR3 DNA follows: TGTGCCACCTGGGAAAGGCCACTGAGGTATAAGAAACTCTTT.

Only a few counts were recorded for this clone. The CDR3 sequence: CATWDRRDKKLF. Written as DNA, the CDR3 is TGTGCCACCTGGGACAGGCGGGATAAGAAGCTCTTT. The V gene corresponds to TRGV3; no J gene was called. Germline V gene data show CDR1 as VTNTFY and CDR2 as YDVSTARD (reference sequence). The CDR3 consists of 12 residues.

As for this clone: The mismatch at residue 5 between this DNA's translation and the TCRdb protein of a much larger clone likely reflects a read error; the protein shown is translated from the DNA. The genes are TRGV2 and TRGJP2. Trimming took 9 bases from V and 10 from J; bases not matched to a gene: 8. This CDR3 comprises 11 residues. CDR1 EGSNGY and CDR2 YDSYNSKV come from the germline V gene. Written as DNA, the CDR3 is TGTGCCACCGTGACGGCTTGGATCAAGACGTTT. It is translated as CATVTAWIKTF.

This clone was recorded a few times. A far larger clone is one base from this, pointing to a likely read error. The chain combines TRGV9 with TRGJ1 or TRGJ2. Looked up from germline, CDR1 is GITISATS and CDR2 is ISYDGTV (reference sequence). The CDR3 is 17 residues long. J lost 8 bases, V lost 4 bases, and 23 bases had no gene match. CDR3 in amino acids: CALWEVRGQSASDKKLF. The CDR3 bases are TGTGCCTTGTGGGAAGTGCGGGGTCAATCAGCCTCTGATAAGAAACTCTTT.

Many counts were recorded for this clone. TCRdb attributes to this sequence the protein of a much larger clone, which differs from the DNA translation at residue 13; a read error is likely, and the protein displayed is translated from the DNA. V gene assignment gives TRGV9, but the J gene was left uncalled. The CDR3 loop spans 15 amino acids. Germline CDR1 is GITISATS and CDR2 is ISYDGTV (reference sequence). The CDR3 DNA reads TGTGCCTTGTGGGAGGTGCATACCACTGGTTGGTTCAGGATATTT. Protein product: CALWEVHTTGWFRIF.

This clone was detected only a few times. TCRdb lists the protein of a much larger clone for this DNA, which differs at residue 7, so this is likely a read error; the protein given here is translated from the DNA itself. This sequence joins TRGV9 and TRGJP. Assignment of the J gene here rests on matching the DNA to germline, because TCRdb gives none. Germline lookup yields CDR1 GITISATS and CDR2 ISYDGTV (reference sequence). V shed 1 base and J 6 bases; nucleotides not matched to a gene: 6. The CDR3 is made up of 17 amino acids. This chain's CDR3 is CALWEVGLELGKKIKVF. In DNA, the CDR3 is TGTGCCTTGTGGGAGGTTGGCTTAGAGTTGGGCAAAAAAATCAAGGTATTT.

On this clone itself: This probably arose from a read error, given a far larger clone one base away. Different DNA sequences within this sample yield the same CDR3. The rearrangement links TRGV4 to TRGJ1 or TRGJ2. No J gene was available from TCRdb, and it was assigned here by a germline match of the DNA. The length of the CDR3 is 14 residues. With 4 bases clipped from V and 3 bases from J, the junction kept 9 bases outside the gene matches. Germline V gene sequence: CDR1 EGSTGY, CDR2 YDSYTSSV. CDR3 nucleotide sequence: TGTGCCACCTGGGACGGACTACGTTATTATAAGAAACTCTTT. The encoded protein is CATWDGLRYYKKLF.

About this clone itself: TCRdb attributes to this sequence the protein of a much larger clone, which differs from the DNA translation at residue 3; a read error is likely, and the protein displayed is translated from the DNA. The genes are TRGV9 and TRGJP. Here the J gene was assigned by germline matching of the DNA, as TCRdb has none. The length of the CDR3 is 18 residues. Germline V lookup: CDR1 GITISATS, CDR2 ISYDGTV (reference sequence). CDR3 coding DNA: TGTGCCTCGTGGGAAATCCCCCAGCCAGAGTTGGGCAAAAAAATCAAGGTATTT. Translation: CASWEIPQPELGKKIKVF.

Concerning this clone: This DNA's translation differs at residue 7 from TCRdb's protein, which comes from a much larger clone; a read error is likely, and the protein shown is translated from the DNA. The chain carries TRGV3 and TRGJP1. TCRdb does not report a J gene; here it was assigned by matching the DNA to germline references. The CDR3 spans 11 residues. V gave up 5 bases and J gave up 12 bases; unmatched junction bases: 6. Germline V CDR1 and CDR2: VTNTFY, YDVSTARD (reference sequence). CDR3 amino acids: CATWGIGFKIF. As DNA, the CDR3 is TGTGCCACCTGGGGAATTGGGTTCAAGATATTT.

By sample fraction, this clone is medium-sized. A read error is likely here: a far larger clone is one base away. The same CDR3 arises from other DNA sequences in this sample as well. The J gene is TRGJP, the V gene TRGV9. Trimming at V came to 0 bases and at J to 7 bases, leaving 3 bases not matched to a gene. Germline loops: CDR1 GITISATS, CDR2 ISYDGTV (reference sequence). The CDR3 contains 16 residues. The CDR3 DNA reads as TGTGCCTTGTGGGAGGTGCGCGAGTTGGGCAAAAAAATCAAGGTATTT. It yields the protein CALWEVRELGKKIKVF.

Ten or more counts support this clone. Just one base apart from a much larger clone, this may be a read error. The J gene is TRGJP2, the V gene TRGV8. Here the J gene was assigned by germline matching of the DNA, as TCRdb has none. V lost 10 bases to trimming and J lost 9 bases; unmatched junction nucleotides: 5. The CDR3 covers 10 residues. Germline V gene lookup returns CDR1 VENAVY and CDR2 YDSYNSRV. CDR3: CATQNWIKTF. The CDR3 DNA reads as TGTGCCACACAAAATTGGATCAAGACGTTT.

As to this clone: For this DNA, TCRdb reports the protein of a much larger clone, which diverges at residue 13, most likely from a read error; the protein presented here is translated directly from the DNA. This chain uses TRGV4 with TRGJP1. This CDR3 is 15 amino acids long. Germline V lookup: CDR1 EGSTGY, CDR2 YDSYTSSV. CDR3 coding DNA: TGTGCCACCTGGGAATGTGATACCACTGGTTGGTTCGAGATATTT. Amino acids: CATWECDTTGWFEIF.

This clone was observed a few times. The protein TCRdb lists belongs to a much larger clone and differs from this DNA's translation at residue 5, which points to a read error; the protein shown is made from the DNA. CDR3 nucleotides: TGTGCCACCTGGGTCCCTCCTCTAACTTATAAGAAACTCTTT. Residues: CATWVPPLTYKKLF. The rearrangement uses TRGV4 and TRGJ1 or TRGJ2. TCRdb lists no J gene, so it was determined here by aligning the DNA to germline. The CDR3 is 14 residues long. Germline loops: CDR1 EGSTGY, CDR2 YDSYTSSV. Trimming removed 5 bases from V and 6 bases from J; junction bases left unmatched: 13.

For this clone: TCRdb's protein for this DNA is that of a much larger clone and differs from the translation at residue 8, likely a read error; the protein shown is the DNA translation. In DNA form, the CDR3 reads TGTGCCTTGTGGGACCTGCAAGTGGTAGTGTTGGGCAAAAAAATCAAGGTATTT. As protein: CALWDLQVVVLGKKIKVF. This chain joins TRGV9 and TRGJP. The J gene was not available in TCRdb and was assigned here by matching the DNA to germline segments. The CDR3 consists of 18 residues. CDR1 and CDR2 from the germline V gene are GITISATS and ISYDGTV (reference sequence). The junction had 15 bases not matched to a gene; V was cut back by 4 bases and J by 9 bases.

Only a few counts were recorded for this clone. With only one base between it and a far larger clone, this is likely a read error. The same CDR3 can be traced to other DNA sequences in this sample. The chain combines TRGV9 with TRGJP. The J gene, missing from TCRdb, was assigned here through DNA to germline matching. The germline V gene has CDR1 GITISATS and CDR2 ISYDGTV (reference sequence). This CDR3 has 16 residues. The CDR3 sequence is CALWSLSQLGKKIKVF. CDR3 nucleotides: TGTGCCCTGTGGAGTCTTTCCCAGTTGGGCAAAAAAATCAAGGTATTT.

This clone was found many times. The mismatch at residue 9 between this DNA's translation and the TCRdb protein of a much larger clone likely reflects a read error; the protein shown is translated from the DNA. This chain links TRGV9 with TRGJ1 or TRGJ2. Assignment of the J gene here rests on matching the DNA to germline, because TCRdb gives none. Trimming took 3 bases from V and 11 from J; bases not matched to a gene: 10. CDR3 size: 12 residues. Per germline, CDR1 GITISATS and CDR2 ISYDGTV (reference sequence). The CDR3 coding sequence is TGTGCCTTGTGGGAGCCCCGAGTGGAGAAACTCTTT. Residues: CALWEPRVEKLF.

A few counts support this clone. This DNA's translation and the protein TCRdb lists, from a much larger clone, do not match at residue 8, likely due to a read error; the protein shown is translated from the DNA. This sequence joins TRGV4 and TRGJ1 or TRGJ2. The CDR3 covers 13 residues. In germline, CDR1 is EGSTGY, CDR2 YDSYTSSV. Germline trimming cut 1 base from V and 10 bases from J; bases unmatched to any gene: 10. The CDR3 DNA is TGTGCCACCTGGGATGGTCCCCTGGGGAAGAAACTCTTT. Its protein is CATWDGPLGKKLF.

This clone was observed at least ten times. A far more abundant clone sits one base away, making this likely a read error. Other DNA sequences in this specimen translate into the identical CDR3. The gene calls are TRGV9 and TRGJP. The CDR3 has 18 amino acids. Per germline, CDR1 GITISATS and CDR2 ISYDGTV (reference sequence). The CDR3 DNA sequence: TGTGCCTTGTGGCAGGTGAGCCGGCAAGAGTTGGGCAAAAAAATCAAGGTGTTT. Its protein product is CALWQVSRQELGKKIKVF.

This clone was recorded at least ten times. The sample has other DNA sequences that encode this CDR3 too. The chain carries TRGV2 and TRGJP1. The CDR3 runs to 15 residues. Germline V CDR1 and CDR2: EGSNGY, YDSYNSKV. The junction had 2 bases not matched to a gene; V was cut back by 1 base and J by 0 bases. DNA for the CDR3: TGTGCCACCTGGGACGGCCATACCACTGGTTGGTTCAAGATATTT. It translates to CATWDGHTTGWFKIF.

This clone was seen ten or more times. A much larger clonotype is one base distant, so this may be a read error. This chain's CDR3 is CATWDAFLGDYKKLF. Here the CDR3 DNA reads TGTGCCACCTGGGATGCCTTCTTAGGGGATTATAAGAAACTCTTT. V usage is TRGV4 and J usage is TRGJ1 or TRGJ2. The J gene is not listed in TCRdb, so it was assigned here from a DNA match to germline. The CDR3 spans 15 residues. The J segment lost 5 bases and the V segment lost 2 bases, leaving 12 bases of the junction unmatched. Germline V gene data show CDR1 as EGSTGY and CDR2 as YDSYTSSV.

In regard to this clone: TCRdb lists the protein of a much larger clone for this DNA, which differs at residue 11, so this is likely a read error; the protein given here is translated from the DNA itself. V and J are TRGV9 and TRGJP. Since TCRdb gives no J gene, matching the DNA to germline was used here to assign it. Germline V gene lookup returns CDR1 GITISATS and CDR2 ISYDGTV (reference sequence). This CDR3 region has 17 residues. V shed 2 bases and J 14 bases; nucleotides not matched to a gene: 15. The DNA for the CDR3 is TGTGCCTTGTGGGAGGCCCGAGTTCAGCGGAGCAAAAAAATCAAGGTATTT. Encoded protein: CALWEARVQRSKKIKVF.